Presented here are 12 T cell receptor beta chains from one specimen sequenced in a study of blood T cell repertoires in COVID-19. Generated by immunoSEQ multiplex PCR, the TCRdb table keeps only in-frame clones and is missing some. The sample lists 250,000 to 300,000 clones, about 91% occurring once. Sequenced: PBMCs or T cells enriched from blood (not recorded which). These TCRs come from a human donor in a cohort exposed to, infected with or recovered from COVID-19 (not recorded which). The donor label of this sample is uncertain.

The chain combines TRBV11-2 with TRBJ2-7, with D tentatively TRBD2 (5 bases). In germline, CDR1 is SGHAT, CDR2 FQNNGV. This CDR3 is 12 amino acids long. Trimming removed 2 bases from V and 4 bases from J, with 6 bases in between. The CDR3 DNA sequence: TGTGCCAGCAGCTTATCGGGGTACGAGCAGTACTTC. This translates into CASSLSGYEQYF.

The rearrangement uses TRBV6-5 and TRBJ1-2, with 8 bases lining up with TRBD1. This CDR3 contains 13 residues. Trimming cost V 5 bases and J 8 bases; bases outside gene matches: 7. Germline V gene lookup returns CDR1 MNHEY and CDR2 SVGAGI. CDR3 nucleotide sequence: TGTGCCAGCAGTATCTGGACAGGGTACGGCTACACCTTC. Amino acids: CASSIWTGYGYTF.

This clone was detected only once. In nucleotides, the CDR3 is TGCGCCAGCAGCTTGGGGGTTAGGGGGTCCCAAGAGACCCAGTACTTC. It is translated as CASSLGVRGSQETQYF. The chain uses TRBV5-1 and TRBJ2-5; possible D gene TRBD1, 6 bases. Per the germline V gene, CDR1 is SGHRS and CDR2 is YFSETQ. Trimming cost V 0 bases and J 1 base, with 13 bases left between them. The CDR3 has 16 amino acids. Supplemented by reference TRBV5-1 and TRBJ2-5, the full variable domain reads KAGVTQTPRYLIKTRGQQVTLSCSPISGHRSVSWYQQTPGQGLQFLFEYFSETQRNKGNFPGRFSGRQFSNSRSEMNVSTLELGDSALYLCASSLGVRGSQETQYFGPGTRLLVL.

The chain combines TRBV6-2 or TRBV6-3 with TRBJ2-5, with TRBD1 matching over 8 bases. The V segment lost 3 bases and the J segment 5 bases; nucleotides outside the gene matches: 5. The CDR3 is 14 residues long. Germline V gene lookup returns CDR1 MNHEY and CDR2 SVGEGT. The CDR3: CASSYGTGRETQYF. As DNA, the CDR3 is TGTGCCAGCAGTTATGGGACAGGCCGGGAGACCCAGTACTTC.

The V call is TRBV25-1, the J call TRBJ1-3; the D gene is possibly TRBD1 (5 bases). This CDR3 region has 14 residues. The V gene lost 8 bases and the J gene lost 2 bases, with 13 bases spanning the gap. The germline V gene has CDR1 MGHDK and CDR2 SYGVNS. CDR3 protein: CASWGGGTGNTIYF. CDR3 coding DNA: TGTGCCAGCTGGGGCGGGGGGACTGGAAACACCATATATTTT.

V usage is TRBV18 and J usage is TRBJ1-3; the match to TRBD1 covers 7 bases. This CDR3 is built from 14 residues. With V trimmed by 5 bases and J by 8 bases, 9 bases remained unmatched. The germline V gene has CDR1 KGHSH and CDR2 LQKENI. The CDR3 region is CASSANRGVDTIYF. The CDR3 DNA reads TGTGCCAGCTCAGCAAACAGGGGAGTGGACACCATATATTTT.

The chain recombines TRBV4-3 with TRBJ2-3; D is possibly TRBD1 (5 bases). CDR1 LGHNA and CDR2 YSLEER come from the germline V gene. Trimming took 1 base from V and 10 from J, leaving 12 bases between them. The CDR3 sequence is 13 residues long. The CDR3 here is CASSQGQGLAQYF. In nucleotides, the CDR3 is TGCGCCAGCAGCCAAGGTCAGGGTTTGGCGCAGTATTTT.

The V gene is TRBV19, the J gene TRBJ2-5; 12 bases map to TRBD2. CDR1 LNHDA and CDR2 SQIVND come from the germline V gene (reference sequence). The CDR3 sequence is 17 residues long. Losses at the gene ends were 5 bases for V and 1 base for J; bases not matched to a gene: 8. The CDR3 is CASSADGLAGSQETQYF. The DNA for the CDR3 is TGTGCCAGTAGTGCAGATGGACTAGCGGGGAGCCAAGAGACCCAGTACTTC.

The CDR3 sequence is CAWSQGVRTNEKLFF. The CDR3 DNA follows: TGTGCCTGGAGCCAGGGGGTTCGAACTAATGAAAAACTGTTTTTT. The rearrangement links TRBV30 to TRBJ1-4; 7 bases agree with TRBD1. Germline loops: CDR1 GTSNPN, CDR2 SVGIG (reference sequence). The CDR3 extends over 15 amino acids. V shed 3 bases, J shed 1 base, and the junction held 5 bases outside the gene matches.

The chain carries TRBV27 and TRBJ2-7, with TRBD1 identical over 8 bases. Germline values: CDR1 MNHEY, CDR2 SMNVEV (reference sequence). J lost 6 bases, V lost 7 bases, and 11 bases had no gene match. This CDR3 is built from 14 residues. CDR3 DNA: TGTGCCAGCACGCCGCAGACAGGGGAAGGCGAGCAGTACTTC. The encoded protein is CASTPQTGEGEQYF.

The chain links TRBV7-2 to TRBJ2-7; D possibly corresponds to TRBD2 (5 bases). CDR3 length equals 14 residues. V was shortened by 3 bases and J by 2 bases, with 11 bases between the two germline ends. Germline lookup yields CDR1 SGHTA and CDR2 FQGNSA. The DNA for the CDR3 is TGTGCCAGCAGCTTTGGACTCAGGACCTACGAGCAGTACTTC. Protein product: CASSFGLRTYEQYF.

There are a few counts of this clone. This chain uses TRBV19 with TRBJ1-6; maybe TRBD1 (6 bases). There are 14 residues in the CDR3. Trimming cost V 6 bases and J 7 bases, with 13 bases left between them. Germline assignment: CDR1 LNHDA and CDR2 SQIVND (reference sequence). The CDR3 sequence is CASSRGGDNSPLHF. DNA of the CDR3: TGTGCCAGTAGCCGAGGGGGGGACAATTCACCCCTCCACTTT.